The 23 T cell receptor beta chains given below trace back to one sample, sequenced in a study of blood T cells in healthy people across ages. Alongside a J-beta primer mix, a sample-barcoded 5' primer served in a second PCR lasting about 7 to 12 cycles. TCRdb itself ran the 5' RACE reads through MiXCR, one entry per CDR3 protein. Found here are some 1,500,000 distinct CDR3 sequences, 42% of them singletons; the top ten hold around 4%. The sequenced sample consisted of blood. The receptors originated from a woman aged 18-29 years in good health.

V gene TRBV4-3 combines with J gene TRBJ2-1; TRBD2 aligns across 7 bases. CDR1 and CDR2 (germline): LGHNA, YSLEER. The CDR3 spans 18 residues. With V trimmed by 0 bases and J by 8 bases, 16 bases remained unmatched. For the CDR3, the DNA is TGCGCCAGCAGCCAAGAGCGGGTGTATCGACTAGCAGCCTATGAGCAGTTCTTC. Its translation is CASSQERVYRLAAYEQFF.

The rearrangement uses TRBV7-9 and TRBJ1-2; no clear D gene. Trimming pared 1 base from V and 3 bases from J, leaving 12 bases between. The germline V gene encodes CDR1 SEHNR and CDR2 FQNEAQ (reference sequence). The CDR3 loop spans 15 amino acids. The CDR3 DNA follows: TGTGCCAGCAGCTTAGAAATTCCGGGAGACTATGGCTACACCTTC. Its translation: CASSLEIPGDYGYTF.

The J gene is TRBJ2-7, the V gene TRBV29-1; D call uncertain. Trimming removed 1 base from V and 5 bases from J, with 9 bases in between. Germline assignment: CDR1 SQVTM and CDR2 ANQGSEA. The CDR3 extends over 12 amino acids. The CDR3 here is CSVEGQGNEQYF. The CDR3 nucleotides are TGCAGCGTTGAAGGCCAAGGAAACGAGCAGTACTTC.

The rearrangement links TRBV7-8 to TRBJ2-1, with 8 bases matching TRBD2. The J call could be wrong; TRBJ2-7 is a better fit for the DNA end. The CDR3 is made up of 15 amino acids. CDR1 is SGHVS and CDR2 is FQNEAQ in the germline V gene. Here the CDR3 reads CASSFRGGLYNEQYF. The CDR3 DNA reads TGTGCCAGCAGCTTTCGGGGGGGGCTCTACAATGAGCAGTACTTC.

The rearrangement uses TRBV7-8 and TRBJ2-1; D is unresolved. Trimming took 0 bases from V and 9 from J, leaving 9 bases between them. Germline V lookup: CDR1 SGHVS, CDR2 FQNEAQ. The CDR3 covers 13 residues. The CDR3 nucleotides read TGTGCCAGCAGCTTAGCGCCAAGGGCTGAGCAGTTCTTC. Its protein product is CASSLAPRAEQFF.

Worth noting for this clonotype: At one boundary the junction diverges from the germline segment, which might be a read error. The chain carries TRBV7-2 and TRBJ2-7, with D unclear. Germline V gene data show CDR1 as SGHTA and CDR2 as FQGNSA. The CDR3 spans 16 residues. The CDR3 spells CVSSYNAGDSAYEQYF. For the CDR3, the DNA is TGTGTCAGCAGCTACAATGCAGGCGACTCCGCCTACGAGCAGTACTTC.

The rearrangement links TRBV4-1 to TRBJ1-5, with D possibly TRBD1 on 6 matching bases. The CDR3 has 18 residues. V shed 3 bases and J shed 3 bases, with 21 bases lying between them. Germline V lookup: CDR1 MGHRA, CDR2 YSYEKL. The CDR3 nucleotides are TGCGCCAGCAGCCATGTTATAGGACAGACAATTCACAATCAGCCCCAGCATTTT. This sequence encodes CASSHVIGQTIHNQPQHF.

The rearrangement joins TRBV25-1 to TRBJ2-7; D gene unclear. The CDR3 consists of 9 residues. Germline V gene lookup returns CDR1 MGHDK and CDR2 SYGVNS. Trimming cost V 6 bases and J 7 bases, with 4 bases left between them. The CDR3 nucleotides are TGTGCCAGCAGCAATGAGCAGTACTTC. It codes for CASSNEQYF.

This chain links TRBV16 with TRBJ2-6, with D perhaps matching TRBD1 (6 bases). The CDR3 covers 19 residues. Germline CDR1 is KGHSY and CDR2 is FQNENV. Trimming stripped 6 bases from V and 2 bases from J, with 23 bases between. The DNA for the CDR3 is TGTGCCAGCAGTCAAAGGGTGACAGGAGGCTACCCTGGGGCCAACGTCCTGACTTTC. It specifies CASSQRVTGGYPGANVLTF.

The V call is TRBV20-1, the J call TRBJ1-2; D is ambiguous. Trimming cost V 3 bases and J 8 bases, with 10 bases left between them. The CDR3 is made up of 11 amino acids. CDR1 and CDR2 from the germline V gene are DFQATT and SNEGSKA (reference sequence). The CDR3 bases are TGCAGTGCTAGTCCCCGAAAAGGCTACACCTTC. Translated, it gives CSASPRKGYTF.

As DNA, the CDR3 is TGTGCCAGCAGCTTGAAGGACAATGAGCAGTACTTC. Protein product: CASSLKDNEQYF. The rearrangement joins TRBV7-9 to TRBJ2-7; D is perhaps TRBD1 (5 bases). The CDR3 loop spans 12 amino acids. V was shortened by 3 bases and J by 7 bases, with 10 bases between the two germline ends. CDR1 and CDR2 from the germline V gene are SEHNR and FQNEAQ (reference sequence).

This clonotype came up a few times. This rearrangement joins TRBV20-1 to TRBJ1-2; D is perhaps TRBD1 (5 bases). V lost 2 bases and J 8 bases, leaving 15 bases between the germline ends. Germline CDR1 DFQATT, CDR2 SNEGSKA (reference sequence). The CDR3 consists of 13 residues. CDR3 nucleotide sequence: TGCAGTGCTAGAACCACCGGCCCAGGGGGCTACACCTTC. Protein product: CSARTTGPGGYTF.

The chain uses TRBV28 and TRBJ2-7, with 13 bases identical to TRBD2. This CDR3 region has 16 residues. CDR1 MDHEN and CDR2 SYDVKM come from the germline V gene. After removal of 3 bases from V and 2 bases from J, the junction contained 4 bases not matched to a gene. CDR3 in DNA: TGTGCCAGCAGTTTCGGGACTAGCGGGGCCCCCTACGAGCAGTACTTC. Translation: CASSFGTSGAPYEQYF.

A note on this clonotype: Relative to the germline gene, one junction end is altered; a read error may explain this. The chain has TRBV7-2 and TRBJ1-2, with D possibly being TRBD1 (5 bases). From germline, CDR1 is SGHTA and CDR2 FQGNSA. The CDR3 contains 18 residues. The CDR3 coding sequence is TGTGCCAGCAGCTTAGAAGTTATGGGACGACTCTCTTACTATGGCCACACCTTC. Amino acids: CASSLEVMGRLSYYGHTF. The entire variable domain, with the rest obtained from reference TRBV7-2 and TRBJ1-2, is as follows: GAGVSQSPSNKVTEKGKDVELRCDPISGHTALYWYRQSLGQGLEFLIYFQGNSAPDKSGLPSDRFSAERTGGSVSTLTIQRTQQEDSAVYLCASSLEVMGRLSYYGHTFGSGTRLTVV.

About this clonotype: Compared with germline, one end of the junction differs, possibly owing to a read error. The J gene is TRBJ2-1, the V gene TRBV7-8; 8 positions match TRBD2. This CDR3 is 18 amino acids long. The V gene's germline CDR1 is SGHVS and CDR2 FQNEAQ. CDR3 bases: TGTGCCAGCAGCTTAGATTCGGACAGCGGGAGCTCCTACGATGAGCAGTTCTTC. Encoded protein: CASSLDSDSGSSYDEQFF.

The V gene is TRBV28, the J gene TRBJ1-4; D gene ambiguous. The CDR3 is 14 amino acids. The germline V and J ends were trimmed by 6 bases and 4 bases, with 12 bases remaining between them. Germline assignment: CDR1 MDHEN and CDR2 SYDVKM. CDR3 in amino acids: CASRLDGYNEKLFF. The CDR3 coding sequence is TGTGCCAGCAGATTGGACGGTTATAATGAAAAACTGTTTTTT.

This rearrangement joins TRBV12-3 or TRBV12-4 to TRBJ1-6; no clear D. Trimming left V 3 bases short and J 7 bases short, with 10 bases between. This CDR3 has 14 amino acids. In DNA, the CDR3 is TGTGCCAGCAGTTTCAGGCCACCCAATTCACCCCTCCACTTT. It is translated as CASSFRPPNSPLHF.

The chain uses TRBV20-1 and TRBJ1-1; D not resolved. This CDR3 is built from 10 residues. With 6 bases removed from V and 5 bases from J, the gap between germline ends came to 7 bases. The germline V gene has CDR1 DFQATT and CDR2 SNEGSKA (reference sequence). CDR3 loop: CSAEWTEAFF. For the CDR3, the DNA is TGCAGTGCCGAGTGGACTGAAGCTTTCTTT.

The gene calls are TRBV7-2 and TRBJ2-5; no reliable D call. The germline gives CDR1 SGHTA, CDR2 FQGNSA. Deletions cut 2 bases from V and 0 bases from J, with 7 bases between. The CDR3 is 14 residues long. CDR3 sequence reads: CASSLTLDQETQYF. The CDR3 DNA sequence: TGTGCCAGCAGCTTAACCCTGGACCAAGAGACCCAGTACTTC.

The genes are TRBV5-1 and TRBJ2-7; unclear D gene. This CDR3 has 16 amino acids. The germline CDR1 and CDR2 sequences are SGHRS and YFSETQ. Trimming shortened V by 4 bases and J by 3 bases, and 20 bases separated the two germline ends. CDR3 nucleotides: TGCGCCAGCAGCCGATGCCTGCAGGACCCCCTCTACGAGCAGTACTTC. This gives the protein CASSRCLQDPLYEQYF.

This clonotype has more than one count but fewer than ten. The chain is built from TRBV20-1 and TRBJ2-5; 14 positions match TRBD2. Germline-derived CDR1 and CDR2 are DFQATT and SNEGSKA (reference sequence). V shed 5 bases and J 2 bases; nucleotides not matched to a gene: 10. The CDR3 consists of 17 residues. The CDR3 reads CSAPRLAGGIVQETQYF. The CDR3 DNA reads as TGCAGTGCTCCGCGACTAGCGGGGGGGATTGTACAAGAGACCCAGTACTTC.

This clonotype was counted only a few times. The chain combines TRBV4-1 with TRBJ1-1, with unresolved D. V gave up 0 bases and J gave up 1 base, with 21 bases separating them. The V gene's germline CDR1 is MGHRA and CDR2 YSYEKL. The CDR3 length is 19 residues. In DNA form, the CDR3 reads TGCGCCAGCAGCCAAGATAGGCGAGGGTCGTTCTCGGGGAACACTGAAGCTTTCTTT. Translated, it gives CASSQDRRGSFSGNTEAFF.

The genes are TRBV20-1 and TRBJ2-3; 9 bases match TRBD1. The CDR3 is 18 residues long. Germline V gene data show CDR1 as DFQATT and CDR2 as SNEGSKA (reference sequence). With V trimmed by 3 bases and J by 0 bases, 13 bases remained unmatched. The CDR3 spells CSASRDRVRFSSTDTQYF. The DNA for the CDR3 is TGCAGTGCTAGTCGGGACAGGGTGAGATTTTCTAGCACAGATACGCAGTATTTT.